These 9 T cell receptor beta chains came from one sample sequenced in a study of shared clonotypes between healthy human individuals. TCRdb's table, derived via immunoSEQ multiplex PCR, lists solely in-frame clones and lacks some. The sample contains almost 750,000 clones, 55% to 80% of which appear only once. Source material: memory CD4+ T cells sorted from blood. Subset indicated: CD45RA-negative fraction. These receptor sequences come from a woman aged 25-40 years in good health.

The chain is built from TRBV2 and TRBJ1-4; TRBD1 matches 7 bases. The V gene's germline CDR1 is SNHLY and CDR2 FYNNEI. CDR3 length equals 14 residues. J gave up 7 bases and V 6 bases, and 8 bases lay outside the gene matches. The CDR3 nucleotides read TGTGCCAGCAGAGACAGGGAGGGAGTTGAAAAACTGTTTTTT. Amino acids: CASRDREGVEKLFF.

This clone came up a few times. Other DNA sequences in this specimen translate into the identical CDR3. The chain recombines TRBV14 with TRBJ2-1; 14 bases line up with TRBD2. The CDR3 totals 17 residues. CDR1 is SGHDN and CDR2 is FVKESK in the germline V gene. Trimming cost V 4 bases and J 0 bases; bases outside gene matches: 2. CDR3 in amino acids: CASSLGTSGSSYNEQFF. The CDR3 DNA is TGTGCCAGCAGCCTAGGGACTAGCGGGAGCTCCTACAATGAGCAGTTCTTC.

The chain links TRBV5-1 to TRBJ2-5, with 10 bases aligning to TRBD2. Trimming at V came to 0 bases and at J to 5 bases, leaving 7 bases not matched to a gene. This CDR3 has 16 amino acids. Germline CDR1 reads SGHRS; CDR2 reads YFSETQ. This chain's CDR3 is CASSLGRAGGTETQYF. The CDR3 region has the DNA TGCGCCAGCAGCTTGGGCCGAGCGGGAGGGACTGAGACCCAGTACTTC.

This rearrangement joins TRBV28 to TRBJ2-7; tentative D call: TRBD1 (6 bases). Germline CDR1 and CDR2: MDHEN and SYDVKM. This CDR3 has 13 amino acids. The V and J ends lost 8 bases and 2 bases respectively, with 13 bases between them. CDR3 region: CASQTGSPYEQYF. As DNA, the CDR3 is TGTGCCAGCCAGACAGGAAGCCCCTACGAGCAGTACTTC.

The CDR3 nucleotides read TGCGCCAGCAGCTTGGATGGAGGCCCAAATCAGCCCCAGCATTTT. It encodes CASSLDGGPNQPQHF. This chain joins TRBV5-1 and TRBJ1-5, with unresolved D. Germline V lookup: CDR1 SGHRS, CDR2 YFSETQ. V was shortened by 0 bases and J by 4 bases, with 11 bases between the two germline ends. The CDR3 contains 15 residues.

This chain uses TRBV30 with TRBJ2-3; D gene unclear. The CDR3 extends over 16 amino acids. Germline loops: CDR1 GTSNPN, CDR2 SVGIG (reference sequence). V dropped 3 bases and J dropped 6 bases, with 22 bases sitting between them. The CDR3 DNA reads TGTGCCTGGAGCTACGGGCACCTCAGGATGGTTGATACGCAGTATTTT. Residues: CAWSYGHLRMVDTQYF.

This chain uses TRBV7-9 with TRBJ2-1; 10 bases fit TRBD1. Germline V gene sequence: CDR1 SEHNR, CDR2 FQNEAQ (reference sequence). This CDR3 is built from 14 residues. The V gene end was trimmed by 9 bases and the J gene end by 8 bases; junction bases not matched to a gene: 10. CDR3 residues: CASNRDRGTDEQFF. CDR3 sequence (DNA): TGTGCCAGTAACCGGGACAGGGGAACGGATGAGCAGTTCTTC.

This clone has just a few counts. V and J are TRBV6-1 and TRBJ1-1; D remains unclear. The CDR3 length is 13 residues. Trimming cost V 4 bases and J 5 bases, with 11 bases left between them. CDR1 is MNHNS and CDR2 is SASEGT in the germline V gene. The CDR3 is CASSVEGWTEAFF. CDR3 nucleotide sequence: TGTGCCAGCAGTGTTGAGGGATGGACTGAAGCTTTCTTT.

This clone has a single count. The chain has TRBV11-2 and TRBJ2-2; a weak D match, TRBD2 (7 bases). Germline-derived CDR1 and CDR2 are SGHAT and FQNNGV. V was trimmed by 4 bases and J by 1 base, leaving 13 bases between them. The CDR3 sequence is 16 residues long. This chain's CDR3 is CASSWGASGNTGELFF. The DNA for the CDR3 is TGTGCCAGCAGCTGGGGGGCTAGCGGGAACACCGGGGAGCTGTTTTTT.